This T cell receptor (beta chain) comes out of a study of shared clonotypes between healthy human individuals. Study-wide context: Each donor's CD8 memory used one plate, CD8 naive two, each CD4 subset three.

Study-wide results and limits: Among donors, the sharing of clonotypes was expected to be influenced by sequencing depth.

The CDR3 length is 15 residues. V trimming: 7 bases; J trimming: 0 bases; junction bases outside the gene matches: 8. CDR1 LNHDA and CDR2 SQIVND come from the germline V gene (reference sequence). TCRdb keeps only in-frame clones here, not all; method: immunoSEQ multiplex PCR. The repertoire holds about 2.4 million clones, roughly 93% seen once, with roughly 0.39% in the top ten. Regarding this clone: Antigen: not known.

The clonotype was recovered from a young man in good health. Some clones in this sample may be carry-over from other donors' samples. Sequencing used naive CD4+ T cells from PBMCs. Subset of the sample: CD45RA+ positively selected. The rearrangement links TRBV19 to TRBJ2-7, with 8 bases that match TRBD1. In nucleotides, the CDR3 is TGTGCCAGTACCACAGGACAGGGAAACTCCTACGAGCAGTACTTC. Protein product: CASTTGQGNSYEQYF.